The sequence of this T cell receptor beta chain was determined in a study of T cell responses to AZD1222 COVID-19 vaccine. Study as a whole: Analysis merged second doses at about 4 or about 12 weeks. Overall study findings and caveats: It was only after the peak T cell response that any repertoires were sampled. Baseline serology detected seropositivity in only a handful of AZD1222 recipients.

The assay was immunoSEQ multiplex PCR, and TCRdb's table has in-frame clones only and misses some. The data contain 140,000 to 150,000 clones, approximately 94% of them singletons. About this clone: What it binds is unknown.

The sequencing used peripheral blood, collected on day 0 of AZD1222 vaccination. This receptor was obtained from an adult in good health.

The CDR3 protein is CASSPRDRVYNEQFF. In DNA, the CDR3 is TGTGCCAGCAGCCCCCGGGACAGGGTCTACAATGAGCAGTTCTTC. The gene calls are TRBV3-1 (or the pseudogene TRBV3-2) and TRBJ2-1, with 9 bases aligning to TRBD1. V gave up 4 bases and J gave up 3 bases; unmatched junction bases: 4. Germline lookup yields CDR1 LGHDT and CDR2 YNNKEL (reference sequence). This CDR3 has 15 residues.